The following is a T cell receptor beta chain sequence with its context. The record originates from a study of blood T cell repertoires in COVID-19. Turning to the study itself: The United States, Italy and Spain provided the acute and convalescent COVID-19 samples. Nucleic acid was either cDNA or gDNA, and it came from T cells, B-cell-depleted T cells, or PBMCs.

In the authors' methods: Reference gene primer amplification gave nucleated cell count estimates. Data came from immunoSEQ multiplex PCR; TCRdb stores just in-frame clones and leaves some out. For V, J and clone size, that table is used; D and trimming come from the DNA. The table shows 30,000 to 40,000 clones, with 87% occurring only once. J lost 4 bases, V lost 11 bases, and 10 bases had no gene match. Germline V gene lookup returns CDR1 MNHEY and CDR2 SVGAGI. The CDR3 loop spans 13 amino acids. The receptor's source is a man between 45 and 60 years old with active or convalescent COVID-19. V is TRBV6-5 and J is TRBJ1-1; 7 nucleotides line up with TRBD1. Specimen: peripheral blood. The CDR3 region has the DNA TGTGCCCTTCAGGGGGTAAGGGGCACTGAAGCTTTCTTT. Its translation: CALQGVRGTEAFF.